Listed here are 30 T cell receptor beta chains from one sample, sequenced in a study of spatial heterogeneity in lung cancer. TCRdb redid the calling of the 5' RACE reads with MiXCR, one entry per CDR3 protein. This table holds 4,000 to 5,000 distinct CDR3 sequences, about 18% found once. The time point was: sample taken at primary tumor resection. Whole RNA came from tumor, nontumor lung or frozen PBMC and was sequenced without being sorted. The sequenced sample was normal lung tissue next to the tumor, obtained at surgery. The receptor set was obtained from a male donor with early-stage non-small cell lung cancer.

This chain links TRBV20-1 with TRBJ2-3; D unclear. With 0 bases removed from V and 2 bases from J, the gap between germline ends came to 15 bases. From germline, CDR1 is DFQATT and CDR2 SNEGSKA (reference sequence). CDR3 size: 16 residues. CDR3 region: CSARDPNSIYTDTQYF. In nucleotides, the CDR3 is TGCAGTGCTAGAGATCCCAACTCCATCTACACAGATACGCAGTATTTT.

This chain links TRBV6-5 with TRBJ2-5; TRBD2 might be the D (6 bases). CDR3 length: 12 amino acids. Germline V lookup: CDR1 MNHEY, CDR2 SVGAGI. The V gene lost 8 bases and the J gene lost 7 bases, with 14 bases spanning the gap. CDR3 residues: CASRFVGGTQYF. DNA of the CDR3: TGTGCCAGCCGCTTTGTCGGGGGGACCCAGTACTTC.

CDR3 sequence reads: CASSEIVGGTNTGELFF. The CDR3 region has the DNA TGTGCCAGCAGTGAAATCGTCGGGGGGACGAACACCGGGGAGCTGTTTTTT. This chain joins TRBV2 and TRBJ2-2, with 7 bases fitting TRBD2. The CDR3 consists of 17 residues. Germline V gene sequence: CDR1 SNHLY, CDR2 FYNNEI. Trimming cost V 2 bases and J 0 bases; bases outside gene matches: 6. Using reference TRBV2 and TRBJ2-2 for the parts outside the CDR3, the full variable domain is EPEVTQTPSHQVTQMGQEVILRCVPISNHLYFYWYRQILGQKVEFLVSFYNNEISEKSEIFDDQFSVERPDGSNFTLKIRSTKLEDSAMYFCASSEIVGGTNTGELFFGEGSRLTVL.

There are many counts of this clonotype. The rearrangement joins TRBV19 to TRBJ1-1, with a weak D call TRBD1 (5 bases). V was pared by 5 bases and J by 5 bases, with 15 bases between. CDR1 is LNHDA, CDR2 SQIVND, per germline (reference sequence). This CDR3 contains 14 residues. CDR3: CASSHPGGRTEAFF. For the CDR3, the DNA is TGTGCCAGTAGTCATCCTGGGGGGAGGACTGAAGCTTTCTTT.

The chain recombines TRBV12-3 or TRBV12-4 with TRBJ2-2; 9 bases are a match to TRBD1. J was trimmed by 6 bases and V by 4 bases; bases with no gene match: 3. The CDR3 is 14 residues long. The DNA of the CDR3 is TGTGCCAGCAGTTCGGGACAGGGTCCCGGGGAGCTGTTTTTT. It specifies CASSSGQGPGELFF.

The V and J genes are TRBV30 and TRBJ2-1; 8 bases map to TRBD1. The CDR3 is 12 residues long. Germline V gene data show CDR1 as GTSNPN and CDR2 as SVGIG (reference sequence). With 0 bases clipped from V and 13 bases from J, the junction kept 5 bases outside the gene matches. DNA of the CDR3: TGTGCCTGGAGTGTACTGGCAGGGGGCCAGTTCTTC. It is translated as CAWSVLAGGQFF.

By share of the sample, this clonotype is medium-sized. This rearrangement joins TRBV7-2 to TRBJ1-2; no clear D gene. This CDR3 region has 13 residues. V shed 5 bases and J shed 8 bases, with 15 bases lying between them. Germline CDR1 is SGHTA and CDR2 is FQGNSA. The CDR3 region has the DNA TGTGCCAGCAGCCCCTACAACTCTGGCGGCTACACCTTC. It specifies CASSPYNSGGYTF.

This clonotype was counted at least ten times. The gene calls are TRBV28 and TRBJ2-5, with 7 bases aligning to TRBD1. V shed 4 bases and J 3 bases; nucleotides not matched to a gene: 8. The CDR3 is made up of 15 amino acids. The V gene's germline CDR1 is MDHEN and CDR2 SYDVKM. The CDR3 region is CASSSTGTVKETQYF. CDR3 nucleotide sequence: TGTGCCAGCAGTTCCACCGGGACAGTGAAAGAGACCCAGTACTTC.

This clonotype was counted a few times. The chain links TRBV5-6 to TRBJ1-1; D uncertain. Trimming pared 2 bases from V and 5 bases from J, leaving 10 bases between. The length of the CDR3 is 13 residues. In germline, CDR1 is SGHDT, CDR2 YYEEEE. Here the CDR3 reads CASSFARRTEAFF. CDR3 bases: TGTGCCAGCAGCTTTGCGCGGAGAACTGAAGCTTTCTTT.

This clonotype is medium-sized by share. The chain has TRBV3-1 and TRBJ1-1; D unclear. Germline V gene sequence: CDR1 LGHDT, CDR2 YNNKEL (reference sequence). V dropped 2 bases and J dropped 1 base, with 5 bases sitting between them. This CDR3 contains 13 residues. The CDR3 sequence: CASSQTRNTEAFF. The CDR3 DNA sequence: TGTGCCAGCAGCCAAACAAGGAACACTGAAGCTTTCTTT.

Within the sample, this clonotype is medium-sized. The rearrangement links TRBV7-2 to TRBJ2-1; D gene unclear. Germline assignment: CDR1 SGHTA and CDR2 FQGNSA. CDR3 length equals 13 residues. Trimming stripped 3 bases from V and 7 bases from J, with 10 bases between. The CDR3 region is CASSLGMRNEQFF. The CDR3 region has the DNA TGTGCCAGCAGCTTGGGAATGCGGAATGAGCAGTTCTTC.

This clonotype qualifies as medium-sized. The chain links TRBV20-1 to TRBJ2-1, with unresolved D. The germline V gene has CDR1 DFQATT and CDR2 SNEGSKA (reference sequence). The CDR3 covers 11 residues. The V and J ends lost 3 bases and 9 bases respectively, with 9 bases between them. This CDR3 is CSASLGPEQFF. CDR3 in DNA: TGCAGTGCTAGTCTTGGGCCTGAGCAGTTCTTC.

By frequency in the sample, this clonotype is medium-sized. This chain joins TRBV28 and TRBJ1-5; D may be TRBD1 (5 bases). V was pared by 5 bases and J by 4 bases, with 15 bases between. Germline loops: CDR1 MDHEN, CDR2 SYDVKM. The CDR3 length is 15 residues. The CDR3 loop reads CASSKGGGANQPQHF. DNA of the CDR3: TGTGCCAGCAGTAAAGGAGGAGGGGCGAATCAGCCCCAGCATTTT.

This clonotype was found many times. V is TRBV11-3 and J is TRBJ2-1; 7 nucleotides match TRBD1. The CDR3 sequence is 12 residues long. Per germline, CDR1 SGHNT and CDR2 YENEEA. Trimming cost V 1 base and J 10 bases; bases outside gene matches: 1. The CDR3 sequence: CASSLGTGEQFF. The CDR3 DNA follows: TGTGCCAGCAGCTTAGGGACAGGCGAGCAGTTCTTC.

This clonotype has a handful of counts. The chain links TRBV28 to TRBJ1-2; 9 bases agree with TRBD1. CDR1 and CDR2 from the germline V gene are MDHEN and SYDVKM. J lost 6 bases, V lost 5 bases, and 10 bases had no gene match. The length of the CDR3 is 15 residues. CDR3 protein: CASSTQGAGTHGYTF. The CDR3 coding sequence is TGTGCCAGCAGTACACAGGGGGCAGGTACTCATGGCTACACCTTC.

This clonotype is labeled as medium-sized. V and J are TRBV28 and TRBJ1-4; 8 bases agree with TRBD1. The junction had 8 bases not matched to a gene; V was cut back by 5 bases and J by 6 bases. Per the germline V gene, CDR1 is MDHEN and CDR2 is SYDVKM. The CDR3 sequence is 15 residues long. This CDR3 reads CASSLNRGLYEKLFF. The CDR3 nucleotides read TGTGCCAGCAGTCTAAACAGGGGGTTGTATGAAAAACTGTTTTTT.

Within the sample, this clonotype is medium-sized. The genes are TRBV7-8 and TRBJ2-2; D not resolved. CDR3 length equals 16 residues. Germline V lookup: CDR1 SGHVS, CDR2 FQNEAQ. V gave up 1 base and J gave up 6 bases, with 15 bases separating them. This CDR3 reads CASSLVLGGGAGELFF. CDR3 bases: TGTGCCAGCAGCTTAGTTCTCGGTGGTGGCGCCGGGGAGCTGTTTTTT.

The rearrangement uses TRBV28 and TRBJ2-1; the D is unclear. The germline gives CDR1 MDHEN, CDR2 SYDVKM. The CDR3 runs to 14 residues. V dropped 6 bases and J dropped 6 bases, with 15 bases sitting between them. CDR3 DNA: TGTGCCAGCAGGCTTACCCAGCCAGGCAATGAGCAGTTCTTC. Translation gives CASRLTQPGNEQFF.

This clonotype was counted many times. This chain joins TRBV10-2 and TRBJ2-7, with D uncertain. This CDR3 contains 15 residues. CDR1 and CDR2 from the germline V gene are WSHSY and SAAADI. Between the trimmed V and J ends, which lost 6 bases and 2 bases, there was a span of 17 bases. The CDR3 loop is CASSNPGAPTYEQYV. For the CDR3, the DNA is TGCGCCAGCAGCAACCCTGGTGCCCCGACCTACGAGCAGTACGTC.

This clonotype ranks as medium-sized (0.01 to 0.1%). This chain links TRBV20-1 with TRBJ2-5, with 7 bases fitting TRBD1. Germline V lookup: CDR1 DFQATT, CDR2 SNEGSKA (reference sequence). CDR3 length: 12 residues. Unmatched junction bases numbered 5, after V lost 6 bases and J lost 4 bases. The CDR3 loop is CSARQGRETQYF. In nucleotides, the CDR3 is TGCAGTGCAAGACAGGGTCGAGAGACCCAGTACTTC.

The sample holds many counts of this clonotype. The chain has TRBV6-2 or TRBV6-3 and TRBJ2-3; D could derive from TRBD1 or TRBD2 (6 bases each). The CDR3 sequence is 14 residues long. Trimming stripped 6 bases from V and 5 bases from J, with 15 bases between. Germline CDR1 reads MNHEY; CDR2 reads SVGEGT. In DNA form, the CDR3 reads TGTGCCAGCAGGTGGGGGGCCCTGGGAGATACGCAGTATTTT. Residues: CASRWGALGDTQYF.

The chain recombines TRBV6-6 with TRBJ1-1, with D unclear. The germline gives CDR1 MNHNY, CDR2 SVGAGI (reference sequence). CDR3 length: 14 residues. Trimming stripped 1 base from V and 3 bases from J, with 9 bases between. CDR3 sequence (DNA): TGTGCCAGCAGTTACTTGGGTACAGACACTGAAGCTTTCTTT. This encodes CASSYLGTDTEAFF.

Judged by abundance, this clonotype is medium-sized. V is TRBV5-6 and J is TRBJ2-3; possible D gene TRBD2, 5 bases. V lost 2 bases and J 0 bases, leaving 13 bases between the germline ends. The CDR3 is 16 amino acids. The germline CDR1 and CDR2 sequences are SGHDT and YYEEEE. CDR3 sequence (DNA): TGTGCCAGCAGCTTAACGGACTGGACTAGCACAGATACGCAGTATTTT. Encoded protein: CASSLTDWTSTDTQYF.

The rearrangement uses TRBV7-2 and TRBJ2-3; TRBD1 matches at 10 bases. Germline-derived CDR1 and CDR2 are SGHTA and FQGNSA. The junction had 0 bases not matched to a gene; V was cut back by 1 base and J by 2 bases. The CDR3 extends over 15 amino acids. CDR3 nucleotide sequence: TGTGCCAGCAGCTTAGGACAGGGGGCCACAGATACGCAGTATTTT. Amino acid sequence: CASSLGQGATDTQYF.

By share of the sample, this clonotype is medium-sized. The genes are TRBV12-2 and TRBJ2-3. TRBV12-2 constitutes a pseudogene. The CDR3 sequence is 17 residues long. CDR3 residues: CASRLWYSGSRTDTQYF. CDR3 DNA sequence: TGTGCAAGTCGCTTATGGTATTCCGGCAGCCGCACAGATACGCAGTATTTT.

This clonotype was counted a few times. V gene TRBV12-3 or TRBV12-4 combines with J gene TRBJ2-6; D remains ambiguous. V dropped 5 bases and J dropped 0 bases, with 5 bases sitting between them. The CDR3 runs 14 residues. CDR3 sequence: CASSRDSGANVLTF. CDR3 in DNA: TGTGCCAGCAGTAGGGACTCTGGGGCCAACGTCCTGACTTTC.

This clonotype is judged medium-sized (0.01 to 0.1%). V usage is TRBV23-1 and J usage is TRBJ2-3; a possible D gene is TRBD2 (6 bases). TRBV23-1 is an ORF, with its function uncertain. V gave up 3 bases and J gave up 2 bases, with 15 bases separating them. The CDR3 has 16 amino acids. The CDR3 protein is CASSHRGWGDTDTQYF. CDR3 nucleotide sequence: TGCGCCAGCAGTCATCGAGGTTGGGGGGACACAGATACGCAGTATTTT.

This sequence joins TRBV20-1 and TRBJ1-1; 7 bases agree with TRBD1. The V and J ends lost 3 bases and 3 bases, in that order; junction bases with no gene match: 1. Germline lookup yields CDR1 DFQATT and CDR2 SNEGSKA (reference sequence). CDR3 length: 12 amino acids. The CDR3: CSARTGYTEAFF. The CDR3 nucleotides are TGCAGTGCTAGGACAGGGTACACTGAAGCTTTCTTT.

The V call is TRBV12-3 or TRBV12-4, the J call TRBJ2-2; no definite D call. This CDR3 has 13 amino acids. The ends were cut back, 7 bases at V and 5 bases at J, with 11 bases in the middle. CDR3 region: CASIDLGTGELFF. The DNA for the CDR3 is TGTGCCAGCATAGATTTGGGTACCGGGGAGCTGTTTTTT.

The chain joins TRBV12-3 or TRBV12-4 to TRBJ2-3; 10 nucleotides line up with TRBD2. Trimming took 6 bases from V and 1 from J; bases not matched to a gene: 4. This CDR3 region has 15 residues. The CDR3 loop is CASSETSGGTDTQYF. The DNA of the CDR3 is TGTGCCAGCAGCGAAACTAGCGGGGGCACAGATACGCAGTATTTT.